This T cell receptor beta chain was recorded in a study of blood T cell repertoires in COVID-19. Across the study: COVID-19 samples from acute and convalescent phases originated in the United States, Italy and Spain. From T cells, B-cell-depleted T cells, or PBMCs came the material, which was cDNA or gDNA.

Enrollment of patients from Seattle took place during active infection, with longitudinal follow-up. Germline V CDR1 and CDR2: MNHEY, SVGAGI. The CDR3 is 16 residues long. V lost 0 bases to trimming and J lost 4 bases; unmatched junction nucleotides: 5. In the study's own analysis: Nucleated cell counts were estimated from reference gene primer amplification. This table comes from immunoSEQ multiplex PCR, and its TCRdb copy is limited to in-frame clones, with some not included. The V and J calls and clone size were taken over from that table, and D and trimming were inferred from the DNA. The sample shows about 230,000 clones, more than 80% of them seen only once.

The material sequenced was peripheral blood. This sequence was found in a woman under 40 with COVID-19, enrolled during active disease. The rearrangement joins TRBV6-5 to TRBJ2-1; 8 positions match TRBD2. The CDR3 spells CASSYSSGTSYNEQFF. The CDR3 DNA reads TGTGCCAGCAGTTACTCGAGTGGGACTAGTTACAATGAGCAGTTCTTC.